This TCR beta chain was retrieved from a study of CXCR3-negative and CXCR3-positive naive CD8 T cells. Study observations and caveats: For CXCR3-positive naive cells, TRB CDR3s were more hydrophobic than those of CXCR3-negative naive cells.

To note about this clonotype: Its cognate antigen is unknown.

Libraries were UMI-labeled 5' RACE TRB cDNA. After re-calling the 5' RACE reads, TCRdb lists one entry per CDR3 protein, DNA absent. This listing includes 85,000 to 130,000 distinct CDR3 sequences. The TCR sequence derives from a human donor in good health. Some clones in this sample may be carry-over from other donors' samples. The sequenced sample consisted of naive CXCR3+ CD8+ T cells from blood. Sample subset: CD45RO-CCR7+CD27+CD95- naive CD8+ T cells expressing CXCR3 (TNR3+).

The CDR3 region is CASSLASGVAYNEQFF. This sequence joins TRBV7-9 and TRBJ2-1; the TCRdb call, TRBD1, lacks DNA for checking. CDR3 length equals 16 residues. The germline V gene has CDR1 SEHNR and CDR2 FQNEAQ (reference sequence).